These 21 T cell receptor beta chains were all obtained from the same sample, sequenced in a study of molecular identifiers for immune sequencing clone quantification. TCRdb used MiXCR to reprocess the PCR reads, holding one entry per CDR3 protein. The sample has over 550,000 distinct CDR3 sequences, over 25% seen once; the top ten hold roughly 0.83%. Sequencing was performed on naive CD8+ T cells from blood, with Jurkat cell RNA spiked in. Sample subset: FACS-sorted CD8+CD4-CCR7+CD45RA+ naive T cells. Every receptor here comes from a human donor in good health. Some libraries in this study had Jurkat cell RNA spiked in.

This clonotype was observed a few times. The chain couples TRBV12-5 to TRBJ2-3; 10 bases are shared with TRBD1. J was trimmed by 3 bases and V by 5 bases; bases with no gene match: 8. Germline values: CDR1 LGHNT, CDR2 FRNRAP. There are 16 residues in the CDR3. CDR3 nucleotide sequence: TGTGCTAGTGGTCCGGGGACAGGGGAGATTACAGATACGCAGTATTTT. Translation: CASGPGTGEITDTQYF. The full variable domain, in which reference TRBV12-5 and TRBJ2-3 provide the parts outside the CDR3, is DARVTQTPRHKVTEMGQEVTMRCQPILGHNTVFWYRQTMMQGLELLAYFRNRAPLDDSGMPKDRFSAEMPDATLATLKIQPSEPRDSAVYFCASGPGTGEITDTQYFGPGTRLTVL.

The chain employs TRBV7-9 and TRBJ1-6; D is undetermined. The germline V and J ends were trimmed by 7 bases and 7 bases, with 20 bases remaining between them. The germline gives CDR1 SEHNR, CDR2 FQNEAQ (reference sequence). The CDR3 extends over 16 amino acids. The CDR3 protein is CASNINARDSNSPLHF. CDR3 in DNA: TGTGCCAGCAATATAAACGCTCGGGATTCAAATTCACCCCTCCACTTT.

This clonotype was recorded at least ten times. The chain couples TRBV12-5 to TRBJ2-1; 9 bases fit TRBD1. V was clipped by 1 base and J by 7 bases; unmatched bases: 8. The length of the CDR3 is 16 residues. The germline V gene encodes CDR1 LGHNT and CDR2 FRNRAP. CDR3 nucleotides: TGTGCTAGTGGTTTGGACCCCGGACAGGGGATGAATGAGCAGTTCTTC. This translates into CASGLDPGQGMNEQFF.

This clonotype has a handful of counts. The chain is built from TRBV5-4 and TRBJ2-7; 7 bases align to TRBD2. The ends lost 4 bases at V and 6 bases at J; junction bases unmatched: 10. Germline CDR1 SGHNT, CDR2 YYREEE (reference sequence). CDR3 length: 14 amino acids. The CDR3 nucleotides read TGTGCCAGCAGCATGGGAGGGGTGGAATTCGAGCAGTACTTC. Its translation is CASSMGGVEFEQYF.

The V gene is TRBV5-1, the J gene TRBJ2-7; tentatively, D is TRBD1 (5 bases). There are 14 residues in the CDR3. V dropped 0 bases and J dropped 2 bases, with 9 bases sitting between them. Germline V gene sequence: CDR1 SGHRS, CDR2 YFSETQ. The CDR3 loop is CASSLEAGPYEQYF. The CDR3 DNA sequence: TGCGCCAGCAGCTTGGAGGCAGGGCCCTACGAGCAGTACTTC.

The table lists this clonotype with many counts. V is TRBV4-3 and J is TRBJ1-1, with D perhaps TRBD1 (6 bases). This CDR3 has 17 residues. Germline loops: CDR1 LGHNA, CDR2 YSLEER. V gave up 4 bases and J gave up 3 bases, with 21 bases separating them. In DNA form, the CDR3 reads TGCGCCAGCAGCCCCGGGGACACCCGGTGGGTGCACACTGAAGCTTTCTTT. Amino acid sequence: CASSPGDTRWVHTEAFF.

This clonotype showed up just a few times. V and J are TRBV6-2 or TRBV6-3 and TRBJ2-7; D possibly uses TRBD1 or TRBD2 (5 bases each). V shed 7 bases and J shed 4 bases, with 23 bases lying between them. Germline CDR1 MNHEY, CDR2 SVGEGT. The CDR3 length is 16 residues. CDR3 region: CASMRIGTVPKYEQYF. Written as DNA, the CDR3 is TGTGCCAGCATGCGGATAGGGACCGTACCAAAATACGAGCAGTACTTC.

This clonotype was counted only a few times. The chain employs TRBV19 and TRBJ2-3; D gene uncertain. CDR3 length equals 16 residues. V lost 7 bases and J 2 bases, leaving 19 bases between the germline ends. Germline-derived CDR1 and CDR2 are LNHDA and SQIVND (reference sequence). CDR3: CASTQGGAAYTDTQYF. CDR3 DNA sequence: TGTGCCAGTACCCAAGGCGGAGCCGCGTACACAGATACGCAGTATTTT.

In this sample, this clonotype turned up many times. This chain's CDR3 is CASSQMRGLEVHEQYF. The CDR3 DNA is TGTGCCAGCAGCCAGATGCGGGGACTAGAGGTCCACGAGCAGTACTTC. This rearrangement joins TRBV7-9 to TRBJ2-7, with 8 bases matching TRBD2. The CDR3 is made up of 16 amino acids. V lost 5 bases to trimming and J lost 5 bases; unmatched junction nucleotides: 14. Germline CDR1 SEHNR, CDR2 FQNEAQ (reference sequence). Full variable domain (missing parts from reference TRBV7-9 and TRBJ2-7): DTGVSQNPRHKITKRGQNVTFRCDPISEHNRLYWYRQTLGQGPEFLTYFQNEAQLEKSRLLSDRFSAERPKGSFSTLEIQRTEQGDSAMYLCASSQMRGLEVHEQYFGPGTRLTVT.

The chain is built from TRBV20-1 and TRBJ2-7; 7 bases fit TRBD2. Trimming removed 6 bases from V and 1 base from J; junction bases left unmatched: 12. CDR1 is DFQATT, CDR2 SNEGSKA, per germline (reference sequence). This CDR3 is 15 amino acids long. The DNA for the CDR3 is TGCAGTGCCTTGGGGACTATTTCTCCGTCCTACGAGCAGTACTTC. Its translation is CSALGTISPSYEQYF.

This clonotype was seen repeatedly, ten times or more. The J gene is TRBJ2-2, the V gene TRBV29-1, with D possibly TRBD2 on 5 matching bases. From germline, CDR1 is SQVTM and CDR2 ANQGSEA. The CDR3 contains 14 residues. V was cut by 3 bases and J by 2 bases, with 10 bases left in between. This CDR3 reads CSVDGGDNTGELFF. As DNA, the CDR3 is TGCAGCGTTGATGGAGGTGATAACACCGGGGAGCTGTTTTTT.

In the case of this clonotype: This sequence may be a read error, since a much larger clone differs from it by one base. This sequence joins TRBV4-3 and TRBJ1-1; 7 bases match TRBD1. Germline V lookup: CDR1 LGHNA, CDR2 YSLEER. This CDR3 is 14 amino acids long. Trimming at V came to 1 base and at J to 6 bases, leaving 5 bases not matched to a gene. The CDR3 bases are TGCGCCAGCAGCCAAGGAAGGGGGCCAGCTGAAGCTTTCTTT. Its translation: CASSQGRGPAEAFF.

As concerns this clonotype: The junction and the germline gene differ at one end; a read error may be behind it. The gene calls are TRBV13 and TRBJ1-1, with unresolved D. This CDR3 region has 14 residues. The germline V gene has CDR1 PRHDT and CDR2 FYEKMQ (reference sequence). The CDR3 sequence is CAGRWTGMNTEAFF. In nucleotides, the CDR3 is TGTGCCGGCAGATGGACGGGAATGAACACTGAAGCTTTCTTT.

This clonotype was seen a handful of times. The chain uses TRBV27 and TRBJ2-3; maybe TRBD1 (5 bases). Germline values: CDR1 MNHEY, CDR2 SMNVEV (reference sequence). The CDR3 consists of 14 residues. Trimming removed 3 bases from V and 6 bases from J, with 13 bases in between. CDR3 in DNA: TGTGCCAGCAGTTTCCCAGGGTCTCTGGATACGCAGTATTTT. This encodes CASSFPGSLDTQYF.

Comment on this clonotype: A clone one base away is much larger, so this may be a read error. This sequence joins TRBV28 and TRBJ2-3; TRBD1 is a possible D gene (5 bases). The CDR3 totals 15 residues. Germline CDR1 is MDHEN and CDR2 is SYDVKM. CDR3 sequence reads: CASSWALLGTGTQYF. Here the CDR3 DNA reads TGTGCCAGCAGTTGGGCCCTTCTCGGCACAGGTACGCAGTATTTT.

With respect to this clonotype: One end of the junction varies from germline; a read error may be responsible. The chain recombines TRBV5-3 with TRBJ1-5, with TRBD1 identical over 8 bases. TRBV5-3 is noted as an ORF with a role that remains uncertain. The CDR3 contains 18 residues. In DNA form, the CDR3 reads TGTGCCAGCAGCCCCCTGGTCACAGGGGGTCGGAGCAGTCAGCCCCAGCATTTT. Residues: CASSPLVTGGRSSQPQHF.

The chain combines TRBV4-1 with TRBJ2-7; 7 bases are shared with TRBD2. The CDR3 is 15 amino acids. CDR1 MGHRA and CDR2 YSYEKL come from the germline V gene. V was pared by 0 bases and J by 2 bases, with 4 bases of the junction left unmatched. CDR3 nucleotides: TGCGCCAGCAGCCAAGACTCAGGGACTACCTACGAGCAGTACTTC. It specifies CASSQDSGTTYEQYF.

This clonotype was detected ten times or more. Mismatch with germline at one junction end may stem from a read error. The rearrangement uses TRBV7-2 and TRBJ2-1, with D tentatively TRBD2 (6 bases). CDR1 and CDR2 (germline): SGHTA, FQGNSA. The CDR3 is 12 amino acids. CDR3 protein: CASSLGDSLLLF. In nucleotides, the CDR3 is TGTGCCAGCAGCTTAGGGGACTCCCTTCTTCTCTTC.

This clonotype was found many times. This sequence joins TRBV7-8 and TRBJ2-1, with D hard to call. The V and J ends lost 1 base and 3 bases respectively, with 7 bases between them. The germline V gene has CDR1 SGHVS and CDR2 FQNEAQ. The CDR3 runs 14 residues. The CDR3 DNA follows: TGTGCCAGCAGCTTAGAACAGCTCTACAATGAGCAGTTCTTC. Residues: CASSLEQLYNEQFF.

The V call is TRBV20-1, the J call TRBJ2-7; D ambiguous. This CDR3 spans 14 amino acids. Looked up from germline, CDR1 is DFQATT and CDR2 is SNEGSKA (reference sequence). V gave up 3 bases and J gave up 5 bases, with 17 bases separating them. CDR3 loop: CSARFLKLSHEQYF. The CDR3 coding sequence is TGCAGTGCTAGGTTCCTAAAGTTGTCCCACGAGCAGTACTTC.

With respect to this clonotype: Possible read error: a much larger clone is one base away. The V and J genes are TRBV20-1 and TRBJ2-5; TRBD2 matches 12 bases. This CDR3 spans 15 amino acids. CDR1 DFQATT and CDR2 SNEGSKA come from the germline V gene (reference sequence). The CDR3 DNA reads TGCAGAGCTAGAGGTTCTAGCGGGGGGGAAGAGACCCAGTACTTC. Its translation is CRARGSSGGEETQYF.